Below, 5 T cell receptor beta chains from the same sample are listed, as sequenced in a study of blood T cells in healthy people across ages. Through a sample-barcoded 5' primer and a J-beta primer mix, a second PCR was run for about 7 to 12 cycles. TCRdb re-analysed the 5' RACE reads in MiXCR, keeping a single row per CDR3 protein. There are some 1.8 million distinct CDR3 sequences in the sample; around 42% occur only once, and around 23% lies in the top ten. The sequencing input was blood. These receptors were taken from a human donor in good health.

The chain uses TRBV4-3 and TRBJ2-3; D perhaps matches TRBD2 (5 bases). CDR3 length: 15 amino acids. Per the germline V gene, CDR1 is LGHNA and CDR2 is YSLEER. V was trimmed by 4 bases and J by 5 bases, leaving 16 bases between them. The DNA for the CDR3 is TGCGCCAGCAGCCTGGGTGGACTGTCCGGAGATACGCAGTATTTT. Protein: CASSLGGLSGDTQYF.

This clonotype has more than one count but fewer than ten. The chain uses TRBV6-5 and TRBJ2-7; possibly TRBD1 for D (6 bases). Trimming stripped 0 bases from V and 2 bases from J, with 11 bases between. There are 15 residues in the CDR3. Germline V gene data show CDR1 as MNHEY and CDR2 as SVGAGI. CDR3 DNA: TGTGCCAGCAGTTACTCGAACAGGGCGACCTACGAGCAGTACTTC. It yields the protein CASSYSNRATYEQYF.

V gene TRBV14 combines with J gene TRBJ2-4; D uncertain. V lost 4 bases and J lost 7, with 8 bases in between. Germline values: CDR1 SGHDN, CDR2 FVKESK. The CDR3 consists of 12 residues. The CDR3 reads CASSPSSNIQYF. CDR3 DNA: TGTGCCAGCAGCCCTTCTAGTAACATTCAGTACTTC.

This clonotype was found once. The rearrangement links TRBV20-1 to TRBJ1-5, with D unresolved. Germline V gene lookup returns CDR1 DFQATT and CDR2 SNEGSKA (reference sequence). This CDR3 spans 13 amino acids. V dropped 0 bases and J dropped 3 bases, with 6 bases sitting between them. CDR3 DNA sequence: TGCAGTGCTAGAGATCATAACAATCAGCCCCAGCATTTT. Translation: CSARDHNNQPQHF.

This clonotype came up a few times. The genes are TRBV7-3 and TRBJ2-1; D is possibly TRBD2 (6 bases). From germline, CDR1 is SGHTA and CDR2 FQGTGA. This CDR3 contains 16 residues. The ends were cut back, 1 base at V and 2 bases at J, with 12 bases in the middle. CDR3 DNA: TGTGCCAGCAGCTTAAGAGGCGGGGACCCCTACAATGAGCAGTTCTTC. This sequence encodes CASSLRGGDPYNEQFF. The whole variable domain, filled in from reference TRBV7-3 and TRBJ2-1, reads GAGVSQTPSNKVTEKGKYVELRCDPISGHTALYWYRQSLGQGPEFLIYFQGTGAADDSGLPNDRFFAVRPEGSVSTLKIQRTERGDSAVYLCASSLRGGDPYNEQFFGPGTRLTVL.